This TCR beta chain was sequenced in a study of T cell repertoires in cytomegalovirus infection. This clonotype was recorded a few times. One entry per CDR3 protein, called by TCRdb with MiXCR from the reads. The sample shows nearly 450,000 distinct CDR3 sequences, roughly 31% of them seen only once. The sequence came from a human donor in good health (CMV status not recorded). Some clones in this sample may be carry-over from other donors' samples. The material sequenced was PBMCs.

CDR3 nucleotide sequence: TGTGCCAGCAGTTACTTGGCTAGCGGGGGGAATGAGCAGTTCTTC. It codes for CASSYLASGGNEQFF. V and J are TRBV6-6 and TRBJ2-1; 11 nucleotides align to TRBD2. V dropped 1 base and J dropped 7; count of bases not matched to a gene: 3. CDR1 MNHNY and CDR2 SVGAGI come from the germline V gene (reference sequence). The CDR3 sequence is 15 residues long.